These 17 T cell receptor beta chains were sequenced from one sample in a study of cytomegalovirus exposure and HLA in healthy donors. TCRdb keeps only in-frame clones here, not all; method: immunoSEQ multiplex PCR. The sample lists hundreds of thousands of clones, roughly 87% occurring once. The specimen was PBMCs. Receptors were obtained from a man aged 18 to 35 in good health and CMV-seropositive.

The chain links TRBV30 to TRBJ2-2; TRBD1 might be the D (7 bases). The CDR3 is 15 amino acids. Germline-derived CDR1 and CDR2 are GTSNPN and SVGIG (reference sequence). V was trimmed by 0 bases and J by 6 bases, leaving 14 bases between them. The CDR3 DNA sequence: TGTGCCTGGAGTGTACCCGACAGGGAGGCCGGGGAGCTGTTTTTT. Its protein is CAWSVPDREAGELFF.

The gene calls are TRBV7-9 and TRBJ2-7; D assignment may be TRBD1 or TRBD2 (6 bases each). Trimming left V 4 bases short and J 3 bases short, with 19 bases between. The CDR3 covers 16 residues. Germline loops: CDR1 SEHNR, CDR2 FQNEAQ (reference sequence). DNA of the CDR3: TGTGCCAGCAGCTCCCCCGGGACACAAGCGGGCTACGAGCAGTACTTC. Translating gives CASSSPGTQAGYEQYF.

The rearrangement joins TRBV4-2 to TRBJ2-2; 9 bases are shared with TRBD1. V was clipped by 4 bases and J by 1 base; unmatched bases: 4. The germline V gene encodes CDR1 LGHNA and CDR2 YNFKEQ. CDR3 length: 16 amino acids. Here the CDR3 reads CASSPDRGRNTGELFF. CDR3 coding DNA: TGTGCCAGCAGCCCGGACAGGGGCCGGAACACCGGGGAGCTGTTTTTT.

This clone was seen only once. V usage is TRBV5-1 and J usage is TRBJ2-1, with D perhaps matching TRBD1 (6 bases). Germline CDR1 is SGHRS and CDR2 is YFSETQ. The CDR3 is made up of 14 amino acids. V dropped 0 bases and J dropped 4 bases, with 8 bases sitting between them. The CDR3 nucleotides read TGCGCCAGCAGCTTGGAGGGGGATTACAATGAGCAGTTCTTC. Protein sequence: CASSLEGDYNEQFF.

V gene TRBV5-4 combines with J gene TRBJ2-7; D remains ambiguous. CDR3 length: 11 residues. V lost 4 bases, J lost 6 bases, and 8 bases lay in between. The germline V gene encodes CDR1 SGHNT and CDR2 YYREEE (reference sequence). CDR3 region: CASSTTGEQYF. Written as DNA, the CDR3 is TGTGCCAGCAGCACCACCGGCGAGCAGTACTTC. The full variable domain, with the rest looked up from reference TRBV5-4 and TRBJ2-7, is ETGVTQSPTHLIKTRGQQVTLRCSSQSGHNTVSWYQQALGQGPQFIFQYYREEENGRGNFPPRFSGLQFPNYSSELNVNALELDDSALYLCASSTTGEQYFGPGTRLTVT.

The CDR3 reads CASSLRTSGRADTQYF. The CDR3 bases are TGCGCCAGCAGCTTGAGGACTAGCGGGAGGGCAGATACGCAGTATTTT. The chain uses TRBV5-1 and TRBJ2-3; TRBD2 agrees at 15 bases. This CDR3 is 16 amino acids long. CDR1 SGHRS and CDR2 YFSETQ come from the germline V gene. The junction had 1 base not matched to a gene; V was cut back by 1 base and J by 4 bases.

V is TRBV27 and J is TRBJ2-5; D unresolved. This CDR3 is built from 12 residues. Trimming removed 5 bases at V and 7 bases at J, with 11 bases between. Germline CDR1 and CDR2: MNHEY and SMNVEV (reference sequence). CDR3 amino acids: CASSPGPGTQYF. The CDR3 DNA reads TGTGCCAGCAGTCCAGGTCCGGGGACCCAGTACTTC.

In DNA, the CDR3 is TGTGCCAGCAGTTACGGAATGGGGGCGACCGGGGAGCTGTTTTTT. It is translated as CASSYGMGATGELFF. This chain joins TRBV6-5 and TRBJ2-2, with TRBD1 as a possible D gene (6 bases). Germline V gene sequence: CDR1 MNHEY, CDR2 SVGAGI. Trimming shortened V by 2 bases and J by 5 bases, and 12 bases separated the two germline ends. The CDR3 runs to 15 residues.

In its sample, this clone ranks as medium-sized. The J gene is TRBJ2-7, the V gene TRBV10-1, with 9 bases matching TRBD2. CDR1 WNHNN and CDR2 SYGVQD come from the germline V gene (reference sequence). The V and J ends lost 6 bases and 3 bases, in that order; junction bases with no gene match: 6. The CDR3 is made up of 14 amino acids. For the CDR3, the DNA is TGCGCCAGCAGCCCTAGCGGGGAGCGCTACGAGCAGTACTTC. This codes for CASSPSGERYEQYF.

The J gene is TRBJ2-3, the V gene TRBV6-1; no reliable D call. Germline V lookup: CDR1 MNHNS, CDR2 SASEGT. Deletions cut 2 bases from V and 0 bases from J, with 9 bases between. The CDR3 runs to 15 residues. CDR3 region: CASSEQVSSTDTQYF. The CDR3, as DNA: TGTGCCAGCAGTGAACAGGTTTCTAGCACAGATACGCAGTATTTT.

The chain couples TRBV11-3 to TRBJ2-7; D ambiguous. The germline gives CDR1 SGHNT, CDR2 YENEEA. The CDR3 runs 13 residues. The V gene lost 0 bases and the J gene lost 6 bases, with 9 bases spanning the gap. The DNA for the CDR3 is TGTGCCAGCAGCTTAGATCTATTAAGCGAGCAGTACTTC. This translates into CASSLDLLSEQYF.

The chain couples TRBV30 to TRBJ1-3, with D perhaps TRBD1 (6 bases). The germline V and J ends were trimmed by 5 bases and 0 bases, with 11 bases remaining between them. Germline-derived CDR1 and CDR2 are GTSNPN and SVGIG (reference sequence). The CDR3 covers 14 residues. Written as DNA, the CDR3 is TGTGCCTGGTCCAGGGGAAGCTCTGGAAACACCATATATTTT. Encoded protein: CAWSRGSSGNTIYF. The entire variable domain, with the rest obtained from reference TRBV30 and TRBJ1-3, is as follows: SQTIHQWPATLVQPVGSPLSLECTVEGTSNPNLYWYRQAAGRGLQLLFYSVGIGQISSEVPQNLSASRPQDRQFILSSKKLLLSDSGFYLCAWSRGSSGNTIYFGEGSWLTVV.

The rearrangement links TRBV27 to TRBJ1-5; 11 positions match TRBD1. J was trimmed by 5 bases and V by 4 bases; bases with no gene match: 1. The CDR3 runs to 14 residues. Germline V gene data show CDR1 as MNHEY and CDR2 as SMNVEV (reference sequence). The CDR3 here is CASSSDRGHQPQHF. The CDR3 DNA follows: TGTGCCAGCAGTTCGGACAGGGGGCATCAGCCCCAGCATTTT.

This chain joins TRBV6-1 and TRBJ2-7, with 9 positions matching TRBD1. From germline, CDR1 is MNHNS and CDR2 SASEGT. With 6 bases clipped from V and 6 bases from J, the junction kept 9 bases outside the gene matches. The CDR3 covers 14 residues. CDR3 amino acids: CASRPRDRDGEQYF. CDR3 DNA: TGTGCCAGCAGGCCTCGGGACAGGGACGGCGAGCAGTACTTC.

The genes are TRBV4-1 and TRBJ2-1; 7 bases match TRBD2. The germline CDR1 and CDR2 sequences are MGHRA and YSYEKL. The length of the CDR3 is 16 residues. The V segment lost 3 bases and the J segment 9 bases; nucleotides outside the gene matches: 14. The CDR3: CASSQTGLRMTGEQFF. Here the CDR3 DNA reads TGCGCCAGCAGCCAGACGGGACTACGAATGACCGGTGAGCAGTTCTTC.

In its sample, this clone was seen once. V usage is TRBV16 and J usage is TRBJ2-1; D is uncertain. The CDR3 has 11 amino acids. Germline values: CDR1 KGHSY, CDR2 FQNENV. Trimming left V 2 bases short and J 10 bases short, with 6 bases between. CDR3 sequence: CASSQRKEQFF. The CDR3 DNA reads TGTGCCAGCAGCCAAAGGAAGGAGCAGTTCTTC.

This chain uses TRBV29-1 with TRBJ1-4, with D hard to call. V lost 4 bases and J lost 5, with 14 bases in between. In germline, CDR1 is SQVTM, CDR2 ANQGSEA. The CDR3 is made up of 14 amino acids. CDR3 DNA sequence: TGCAGCGTTGTATCGGGGATTTGGAATGAAAAACTGTTTTTT. Amino acid sequence: CSVVSGIWNEKLFF.